These T cell receptor beta chains were read from a single sample in a study of blood T cell repertoires in COVID-19. Libraries were prepared by immunoSEQ multiplex PCR; TCRdb keeps only in-frame clonotypes and omits some of them. In the table there are 100,000 to 150,000 clones, approximately 81% of which are singletons. The sequenced sample consisted of peripheral blood. Receptors were obtained from a man aged 60-69 years with acute or convalescent COVID-19. The CDR3 runs from the conserved cysteine through the conserved F or W. The D gene is left open where the match is weak.

j_gene: TRBJ1-4
v_gene: TRBV7-2
d_gene: NA
CDR3aa: CASSSRPSGNEKLFF

j_gene: TRBJ2-3
v_gene: TRBV6-2/TRBV6-3
d_gene: NA
CDR3aa: CASSSKPWDTQYF

j_gene: TRBJ2-2
v_gene: TRBV9
d_gene: TRBD1
CDR3aa: CASSVEGQGPVGELFF

j_gene: TRBJ1-1
v_gene: TRBV7-3
d_gene: TRBD1
CDR3aa: CASSSSGGAVNTEAFF

j_gene: TRBJ1-1
v_gene: TRBV28
d_gene: NA
CDR3aa: CASSPPPTEAFF

j_gene: TRBJ1-2
v_gene: TRBV19
d_gene: TRBD1
CDR3aa: CASSRGQGDYGYTF

j_gene: TRBJ1-2
v_gene: TRBV10-1
d_gene: NA
CDR3aa: CASSETGTLDGGYTF

j_gene: TRBJ2-1
v_gene: TRBV19
d_gene: NA
CDR3aa: CASSPSGNEQFF

j_gene: TRBJ2-2
v_gene: TRBV19
d_gene: TRBD2
CDR3aa: CAAGDSGELFF

j_gene: TRBJ2-7
v_gene: TRBV7-3
d_gene: NA
CDR3aa: CASSPGGGFEQYF

j_gene: TRBJ1-1
v_gene: TRBV10-3
d_gene: NA
CDR3aa: CAISESPQGTNTEAFF

j_gene: TRBJ1-5
v_gene: TRBV5-5
d_gene: TRBD1
CDR3aa: CASSLGQGQPQHF

j_gene: TRBJ2-7
v_gene: TRBV7-9
d_gene: TRBD1
CDR3aa: CASSPRQGKESYEQYF

j_gene: TRBJ2-3
v_gene: TRBV10-1
d_gene: NA
CDR3aa: CASSEATTLGTDTQYF

j_gene: TRBJ1-2
v_gene: TRBV7-2
d_gene: NA
CDR3aa: CASRPTVFNYGYTF

j_gene: TRBJ2-5
v_gene: TRBV2
d_gene: NA
CDR3aa: CASSTWETQYF

j_gene: TRBJ1-1
v_gene: TRBV10-2
d_gene: NA
CDR3aa: CASSETHWNTEAFF

j_gene: TRBJ2-1
v_gene: TRBV19
d_gene: TRBD1
CDR3aa: CASKGLQGEHEQFF

j_gene: TRBJ2-4
v_gene: TRBV20-1
d_gene: NA
CDR3aa: CSAGGQGIQYF

j_gene: TRBJ2-1
v_gene: TRBV28
d_gene: TRBD2
CDR3aa: CASSSAGVANNEQFF

j_gene: TRBJ2-7
v_gene: TRBV28
d_gene: NA
CDR3aa: CASSLRASTLYEQYF

j_gene: TRBJ1-2
v_gene: TRBV4-1
d_gene: NA
CDR3aa: CASSQVYTNYGYTF

j_gene: TRBJ2-3
v_gene: TRBV7-2
d_gene: TRBD2
CDR3aa: CASSLATAGGFLGTDTQYF